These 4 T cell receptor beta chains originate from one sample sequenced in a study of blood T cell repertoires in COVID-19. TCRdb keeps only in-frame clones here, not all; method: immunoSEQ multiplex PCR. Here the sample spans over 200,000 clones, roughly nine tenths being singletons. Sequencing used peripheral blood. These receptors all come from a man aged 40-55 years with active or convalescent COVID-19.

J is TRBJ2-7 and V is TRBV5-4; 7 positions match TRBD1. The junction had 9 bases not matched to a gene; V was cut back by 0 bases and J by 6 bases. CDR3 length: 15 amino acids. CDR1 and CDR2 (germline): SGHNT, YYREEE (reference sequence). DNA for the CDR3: TGTGCCAGCAGCTTGGCCGGTCGACAGGGCAGCGAGCAGTACTTC. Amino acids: CASSLAGRQGSEQYF.

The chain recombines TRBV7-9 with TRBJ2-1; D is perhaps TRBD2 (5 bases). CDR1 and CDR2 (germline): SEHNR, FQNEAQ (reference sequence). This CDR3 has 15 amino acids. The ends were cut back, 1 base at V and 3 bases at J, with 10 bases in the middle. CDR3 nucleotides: TGTGCCAGCAGCTTAGATGGACTTGACTACAATGAGCAGTTCTTC. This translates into CASSLDGLDYNEQFF.

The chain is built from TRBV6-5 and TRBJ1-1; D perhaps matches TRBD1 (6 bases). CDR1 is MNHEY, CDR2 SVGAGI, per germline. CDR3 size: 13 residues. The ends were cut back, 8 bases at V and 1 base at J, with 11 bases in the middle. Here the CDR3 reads CASRPRGNTEAFF. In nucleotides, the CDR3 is TGTGCCAGCCGTCCCAGGGGGAACACTGAAGCTTTCTTT.

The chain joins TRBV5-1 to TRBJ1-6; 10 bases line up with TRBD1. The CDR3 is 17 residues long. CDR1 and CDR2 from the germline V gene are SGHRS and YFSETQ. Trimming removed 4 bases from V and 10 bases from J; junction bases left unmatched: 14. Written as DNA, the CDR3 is TGCGCCAGCAGCGTCACCGGGACAGGGGCGATTAGGTCACCCCTCCACTTT. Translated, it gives CASSVTGTGAIRSPLHF.